These 5 T cell receptor beta chains were sequenced from one sample in a study of blood T cell repertoires in COVID-19. This table comes from immunoSEQ multiplex PCR, and its TCRdb copy is limited to in-frame clones, with some not included. Of 95,000 to 150,000 clones in the sample, just over 70% were seen once. The source material was peripheral blood. The receptors here all came from a human donor with acute or convalescent COVID-19. The donor label of this sample is uncertain.

In its sample, this clone was seen a few times. The chain employs TRBV6-4 and TRBJ1-6; D might be TRBD1 (6 bases). This CDR3 spans 20 amino acids. CDR1 MRHNA and CDR2 SNTAGT come from the germline V gene. The V end was cut by 5 bases, the J end by 0 bases, with 23 bases between. The CDR3 DNA sequence: TGTGCCAGCAGTCCCGGGGACACCGAAAAACCCAGCTCCTATAATTCACCCCTCCACTTT. The encoded protein is CASSPGDTEKPSSYNSPLHF.

V gene TRBV29-1 combines with J gene TRBJ2-3; the D gene is possibly TRBD2 (6 bases). With 4 bases removed from V and 0 bases from J, the gap between germline ends came to 17 bases. The CDR3 contains 16 residues. CDR1 is SQVTM and CDR2 is ANQGSEA in the germline V gene. The CDR3 nucleotides are TGCAGCGTTGGCCGGAGGGGCGACGCTAGCACAGATACGCAGTATTTT. Its translation is CSVGRRGDASTDTQYF.

This sequence joins TRBV20-1 and TRBJ1-5; a weak D match, TRBD1 (5 bases). Germline CDR1 reads DFQATT; CDR2 reads SNEGSKA (reference sequence). Trimming stripped 3 bases from V and 3 bases from J, with 15 bases between. The CDR3 runs 15 residues. DNA for the CDR3: TGCAGTGCTAGTTCGCGGCAGGGCCCCAATCAGCCCCAGCATTTT. Its protein product is CSASSRQGPNQPQHF.

The chain couples TRBV4-2 to TRBJ2-5, with TRBD2 matching over 8 bases. The V gene end was trimmed by 1 base and the J gene end by 5 bases; junction bases not matched to a gene: 6. The CDR3 runs to 15 residues. In germline, CDR1 is LGHNA, CDR2 YNFKEQ. In nucleotides, the CDR3 is TGTGCCAGCAGCCAAGGGCAGCGGGGGACGGAGACCCAGTACTTC. It specifies CASSQGQRGTETQYF.

The V gene is TRBV2, the J gene TRBJ2-5; 9 bases are shared with TRBD2. V lost 4 bases, J lost 1 base, and 4 bases stayed unmatched. The V gene's germline CDR1 is SNHLY and CDR2 FYNNEI. The CDR3 loop spans 15 amino acids. The CDR3 here is CASSALLAGQETQYF. In DNA, the CDR3 is TGTGCCAGCAGTGCGCTACTAGCGGGCCAAGAGACCCAGTACTTC.